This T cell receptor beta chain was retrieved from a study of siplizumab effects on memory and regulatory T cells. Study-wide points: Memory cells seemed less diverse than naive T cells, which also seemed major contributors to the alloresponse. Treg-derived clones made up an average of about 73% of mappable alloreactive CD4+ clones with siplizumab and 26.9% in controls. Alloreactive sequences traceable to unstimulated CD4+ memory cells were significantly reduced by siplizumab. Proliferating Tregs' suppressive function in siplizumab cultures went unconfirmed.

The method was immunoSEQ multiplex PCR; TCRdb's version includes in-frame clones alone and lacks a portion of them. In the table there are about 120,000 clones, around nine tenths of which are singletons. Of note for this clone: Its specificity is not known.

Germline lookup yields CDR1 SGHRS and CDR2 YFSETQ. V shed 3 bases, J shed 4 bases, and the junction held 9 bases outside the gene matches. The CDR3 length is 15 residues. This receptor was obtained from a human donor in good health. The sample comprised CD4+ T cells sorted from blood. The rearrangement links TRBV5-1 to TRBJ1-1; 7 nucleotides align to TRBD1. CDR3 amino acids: CASSSQGVYFTEAFF. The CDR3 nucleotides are TGCGCCAGCAGCTCCCAGGGGGTATATTTCACTGAAGCTTTCTTT.